This T cell receptor beta chain was identified during a study of blood T cell repertoires in COVID-19. Looking at the study overall: In each case, the material was cDNA or gDNA derived from T cells, B-cell-depleted T cells, or PBMCs.

Per the original data handling: It was from reference gene primer amplification that nucleated cell counts were estimated. Some clones are missing from TCRdb's copy, which holds only in-frame ones; the method was immunoSEQ multiplex PCR. V, J and clone size were drawn from that table, and D and trimming were deduced from the DNA. This table holds over 85,000 clones, roughly 87% found once. Germline-derived CDR1 and CDR2 are DFQATT and SNEGSKA (reference sequence). V was shortened by 5 bases and J by 3 bases, with 8 bases between the two germline ends. The CDR3 has 11 amino acids. This receptor was taken from a man aged 60-69 years with acute or convalescent COVID-19. The specimen was peripheral blood. The chain joins TRBV20-1 to TRBJ2-7; D call uncertain. CDR3 residues: CSAPRSYEQYF. For the CDR3, the DNA is TGCAGTGCTCCACGGAGCTACGAGCAGTACTTC.